A few counts support the clone carrying this TCR beta chain. No antigen is known for it. TCRdb re-called the reads through MiXCR, storing one row per CDR3 protein. The sample carries 63,000 or so distinct CDR3 sequences, 45% to 50% recorded once. V was clipped by 4 bases and J by 2 bases; unmatched bases: 13. The V gene's germline CDR1 is SGHRS and CDR2 YFSETQ. The CDR3 covers 17 residues. The data were obtained in a study of type 1 regulatory T cells. Study information: T-allo10 is a Tr1-enriched, alloantigen-specific CD4 T cell product made in vitro.

Study-level points and caveats: Tr1 cells had a more restricted TCR repertoire than non-Tr1 cells.

The chain couples TRBV5-1 to TRBJ2-3; the match to TRBD1 covers 7 bases. The source of this sequence is a human donor in good health. Specimen: cultured non-Tr1 T cells, either the whole culture or a sorted T cell fraction (not recorded which). This CDR3 is CASSPQPRGRPTDTQYF. CDR3 coding DNA: TGCGCCAGCAGCCCGCAACCAAGGGGGCGACCCACAGATACGCAGTATTTT.